This TCR beta chain stems from a study of cytomegalovirus exposure and HLA in healthy donors. General study results and limits: Published work reported that the classifier diagnosed cytomegalovirus status with high specificity and sensitivity. Later work associated 16,951 TCR beta sequences with HLA alleles at 0.05 false discovery rate.

Both 60 Vbeta primers and 13 Jbeta primers went into the PCR. Clones were sequenced by immunoSEQ multiplex PCR, and TCRdb holds only the in-frame ones, with some missing. The table includes under 200,000 clones, 65% to 85% detected once. V lost 0 bases and J lost 4, with 7 bases in between. The CDR3 sequence is 13 residues long. Germline CDR1 is SGHAT and CDR2 is FQNNGV. Worth noting for this clone: Its antigen is undetermined.

V gene TRBV11-2 combines with J gene TRBJ2-7; maybe TRBD2 (6 bases). Sequencing was carried out using PBMCs. The source of this sequence is a man in his sixties in good health and CMV-seronegative. The CDR3 is CASSLELAYEQYF. CDR3 nucleotides: TGTGCCAGCAGCTTAGAACTAGCTTACGAGCAGTACTTC.